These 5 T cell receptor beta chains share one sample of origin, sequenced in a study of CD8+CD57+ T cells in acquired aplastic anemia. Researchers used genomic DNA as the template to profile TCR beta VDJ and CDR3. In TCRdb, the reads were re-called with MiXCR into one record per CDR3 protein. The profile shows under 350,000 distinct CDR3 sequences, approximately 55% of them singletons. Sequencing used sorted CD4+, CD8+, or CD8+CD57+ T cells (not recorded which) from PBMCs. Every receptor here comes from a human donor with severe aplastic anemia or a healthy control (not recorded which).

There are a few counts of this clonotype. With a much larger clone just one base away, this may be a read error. The CDR3 here is CASSLGGGLLENTVYF. The CDR3 DNA reads as TGTGCCAGCAGCCTAGGAGGCGGGCTACTAGAAAACACCGTATATTTT. The gene calls are TRBV7-9 and TRBJ1-3; D ambiguous. The CDR3 totals 16 residues. Germline CDR1 and CDR2: SEHNR and FQNEAQ (reference sequence).

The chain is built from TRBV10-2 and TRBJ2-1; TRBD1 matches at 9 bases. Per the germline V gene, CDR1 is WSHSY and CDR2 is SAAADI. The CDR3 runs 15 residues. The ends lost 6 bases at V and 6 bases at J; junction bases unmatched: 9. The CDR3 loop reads CASRTGTGQGNEQFF. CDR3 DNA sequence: TGCGCCAGCAGAACCGGGACAGGGCAAGGCAATGAGCAGTTCTTC.

The DNA for the CDR3 is TGTGCCAGCAGCTTAGATCCAGGGGCGCAAGAGACCCAGTTCTTC. Residues: CASSLDPGAQETQFF. The chain links TRBV7-9 to TRBJ2-1, with D perhaps TRBD1 (6 bases). V was clipped by 1 base and J by 13 bases, with 20 bases between them. The germline V gene has CDR1 SEHNR and CDR2 FQNEAQ (reference sequence). The CDR3 is 15 amino acids.

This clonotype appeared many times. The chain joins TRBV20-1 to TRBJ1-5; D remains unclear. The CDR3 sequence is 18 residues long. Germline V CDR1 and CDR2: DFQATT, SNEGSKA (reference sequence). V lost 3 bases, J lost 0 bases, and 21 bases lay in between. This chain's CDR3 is CSASSFSVHAFSNQPQHF. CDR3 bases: TGCAGTGCTAGTAGTTTCTCCGTCCATGCCTTTAGCAATCAGCCCCAGCATTTT.

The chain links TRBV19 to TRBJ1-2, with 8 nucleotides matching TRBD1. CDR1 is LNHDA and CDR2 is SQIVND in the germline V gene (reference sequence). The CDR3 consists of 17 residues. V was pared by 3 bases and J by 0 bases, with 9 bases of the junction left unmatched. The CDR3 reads CASSILPGQGTNYGYTF. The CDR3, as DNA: TGTGCCAGTAGTATCCTTCCCGGACAGGGCACTAACTATGGCTACACCTTC.